This T cell receptor (beta chain) derives from a study of T cells in tuberculosis. Chain pairing is unknown; alpha and beta were sequenced separately. The method was immunoSEQ multiplex PCR; TCRdb's version includes in-frame clones alone and lacks a portion of them. The profile shows 60,000 or so clones, 81% of them singletons. The study, taken as a whole, reports: Some low-affinity tetramer-binding T cells may be absent from this sample.

V was pared by 0 bases and J by 1 base, with 13 bases between. The CDR3 is made up of 17 amino acids. CDR1 is LNHDA and CDR2 is SQIVND in the germline V gene (reference sequence). Cells were sorted from thawed PBMC rested overnight and stained with GMM-loaded CD1B tetramer, viability dye and anti-CD3. The CD1B tetramers carried C32 glucose monomycolate purified from Rhodococcus equi. Each donor contributed 80,000 to 100,000 sorted tetramer-negative cells. This TCR was recovered from an adult woman with latent tuberculosis. Sequencing was done on a sample of CD1b-GMM tetramer-negative cells sorted from PBMCs. V usage is TRBV19 and J usage is TRBJ1-5, with no clear D. The CDR3 protein is CASSIDRVGSSNQPQHF. The CDR3 DNA reads as TGTGCCAGTAGTATAGATCGTGTGGGGAGCAGCAATCAGCCCCAGCATTTT. The entire variable domain, with the rest obtained from reference TRBV19 and TRBJ1-5, is as follows: DGGITQSPKYLFRKEGQNVTLSCEQNLNHDAMYWYRQDPGQGLRLIYYSQIVNDFQKGDIAEGYSVSREKKESFPLTVTSAQKNPTAFYLCASSIDRVGSSNQPQHFGDGTRLSIL.